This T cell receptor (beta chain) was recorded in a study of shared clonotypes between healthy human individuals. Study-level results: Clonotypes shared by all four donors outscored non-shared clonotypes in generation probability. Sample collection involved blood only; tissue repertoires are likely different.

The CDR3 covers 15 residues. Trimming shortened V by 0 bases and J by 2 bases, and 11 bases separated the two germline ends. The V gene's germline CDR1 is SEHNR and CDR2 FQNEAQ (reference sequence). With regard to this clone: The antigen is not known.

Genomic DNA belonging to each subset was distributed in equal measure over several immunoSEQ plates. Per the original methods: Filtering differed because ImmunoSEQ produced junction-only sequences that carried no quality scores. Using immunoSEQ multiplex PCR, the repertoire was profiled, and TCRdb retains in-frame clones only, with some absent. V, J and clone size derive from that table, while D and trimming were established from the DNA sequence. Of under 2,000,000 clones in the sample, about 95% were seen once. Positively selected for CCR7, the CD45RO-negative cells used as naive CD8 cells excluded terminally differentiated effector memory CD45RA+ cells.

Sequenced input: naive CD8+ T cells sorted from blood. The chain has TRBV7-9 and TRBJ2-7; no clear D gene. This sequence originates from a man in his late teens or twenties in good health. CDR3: CASSLAVSGTYEQYF. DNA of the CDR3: TGTGCCAGCAGCTTAGCGGTTTCGGGTACCTACGAGCAGTACTTC. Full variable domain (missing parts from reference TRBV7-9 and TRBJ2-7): DTGVSQNPRHKITKRGQNVTFRCDPISEHNRLYWYRQTLGQGPEFLTYFQNEAQLEKSRLLSDRFSAERPKGSFSTLEIQRTEQGDSAMYLCASSLAVSGTYEQYFGPGTRLTVT.